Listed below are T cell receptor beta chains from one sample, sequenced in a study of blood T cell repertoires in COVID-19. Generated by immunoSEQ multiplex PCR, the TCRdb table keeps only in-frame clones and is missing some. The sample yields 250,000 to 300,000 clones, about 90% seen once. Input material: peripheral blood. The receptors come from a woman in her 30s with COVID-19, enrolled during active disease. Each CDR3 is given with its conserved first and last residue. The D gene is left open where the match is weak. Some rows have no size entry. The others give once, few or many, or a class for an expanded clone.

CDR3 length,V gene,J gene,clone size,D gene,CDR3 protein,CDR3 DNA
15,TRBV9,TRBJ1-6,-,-,CASSVDGRLNSPLHF,TGTGCCAGCAGCGTAGATGGCAGACTTAATTCACCCCTCCACTTT
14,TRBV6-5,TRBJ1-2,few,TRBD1,CASSIQGDNYGYTF,TGTGCCAGCAGTATACAGGGGGACAACTATGGCTACACCTTC
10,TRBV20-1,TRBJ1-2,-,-,CSAESGGYTF,TGCAGTGCAGAAAGCGGCGGCTACACCTTC
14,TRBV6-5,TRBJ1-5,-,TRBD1,CASRTGELNQPQHF,TGTGCCAGCAGGACAGGGGAACTTAATCAGCCCCAGCATTTT
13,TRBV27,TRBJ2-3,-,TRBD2,CASSLPPSGEQYF,TGTGCCAGCAGTTTACCCCCTAGCGGAGAGCAGTATTTT
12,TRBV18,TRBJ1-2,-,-,CASSQGLDGYTF,TGTGCCAGCTCACAAGGACTAGATGGCTACACCTTC
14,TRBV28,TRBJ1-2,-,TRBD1,CASAGQGGGYGYTF,TGTGCCAGCGCGGGACAGGGAGGAGGTTATGGCTACACCTTC
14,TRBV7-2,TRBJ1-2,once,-,CASSLERGFGGYTF,TGTGCCAGCAGCTTAGAGCGGGGGTTCGGGGGCTACACCTTC
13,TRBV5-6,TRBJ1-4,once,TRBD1,CASSQDRGEKLFF,TGTGCCAGCAGCCAAGACAGGGGTGAAAAACTGTTTTTT
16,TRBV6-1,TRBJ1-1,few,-,CASSDGVGRRNTEAFF,TGTGCCAGCAGTGACGGGGTCGGCAGAAGGAACACTGAAGCTTTCTTT
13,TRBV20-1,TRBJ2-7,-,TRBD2,CSASGGGAYEQYF,TGCAGTGCTAGTGGCGGGGGGGCCTACGAGCAGTACTTC
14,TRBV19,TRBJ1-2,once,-,CASSQREALAGYTF,TGTGCCAGTAGTCAGCGGGAGGCGCTGGCTGGCTACACCTTC
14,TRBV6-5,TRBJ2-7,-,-,CASSYSGDVYEQYF,TGTGCCAGCAGTTACTCAGGGGATGTCTACGAGCAGTACTTC
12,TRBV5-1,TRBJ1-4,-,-,CASGDGGEKLFF,TGCGCCAGCGGGGACGGGGGAGAAAAACTGTTTTTT
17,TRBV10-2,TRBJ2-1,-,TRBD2,CASSEFGLAGWNNEQFF,TGCGCCAGCAGTGAGTTTGGTCTAGCGGGCTGGAACAATGAGCAGTTCTTC
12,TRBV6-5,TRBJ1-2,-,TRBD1,CASREGARGYTF,TGTGCCAGCAGGGAGGGGGCGCGGGGCTACACCTTC
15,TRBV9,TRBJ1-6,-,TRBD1,CASSVGGQGNSPLHF,TGTGCCAGCAGCGTAGGAGGACAGGGGAATTCACCCCTCCACTTT
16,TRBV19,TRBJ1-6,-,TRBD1,CASSDQGASYNSPLHF,TGTGCCAGTAGTGATCAGGGGGCCAGCTATAATTCACCCCTCCACTTT
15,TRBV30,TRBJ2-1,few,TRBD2,CAWSRGLAGDNEQFF,TGTGCCTGGAGTCGAGGACTAGCGGGAGACAATGAGCAGTTCTTC
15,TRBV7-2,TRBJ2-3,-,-,CASSFGGLHADTQYF,TGTGCCAGCAGCTTCGGGGGGCTCCATGCAGATACGCAGTATTTT
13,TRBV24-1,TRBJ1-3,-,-,CATSPSGGNTIYF,TGTGCCACCAGCCCGTCAGGAGGAAACACCATATATTTT
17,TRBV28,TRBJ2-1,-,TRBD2,CASSLTTRERGYNEQFF,TGTGCCAGCAGCCTAACGACGCGGGAGAGGGGTTACAATGAGCAGTTCTTC
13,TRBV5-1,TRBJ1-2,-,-,CASSLAGNYGYTF,TGCGCCAGCAGCTTGGCAGGAAACTATGGCTACACCTTC
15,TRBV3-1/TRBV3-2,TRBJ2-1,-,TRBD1,CASSQEQGAKNEQFF,TGTGCCAGCAGCCAAGAGCAGGGGGCTAAGAATGAGCAGTTCTTC
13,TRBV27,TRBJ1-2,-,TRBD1,CASRETGVWGYTF,TGTGCCAGCAGAGAAACAGGGGTTTGGGGCTACACCTTC
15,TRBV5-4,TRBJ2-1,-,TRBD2,CASSFLAGTYNEQFF,TGTGCCAGCAGCTTTCTAGCGGGAACCTACAATGAGCAGTTCTTC
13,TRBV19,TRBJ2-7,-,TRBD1,CASSSTGNYEQYF,TGTGCCAGTAGTTCGACAGGGAACTACGAGCAGTACTTC
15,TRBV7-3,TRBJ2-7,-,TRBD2,CASSPAASGSREQYF,TGTGCCAGCAGCCCAGCCGCTAGCGGGAGTCGTGAGCAGTACTTC
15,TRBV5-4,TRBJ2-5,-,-,CASSLAYRDRETQYF,TGTGCCAGCAGCTTGGCCTACAGGGATCGGGAGACCCAGTACTTC
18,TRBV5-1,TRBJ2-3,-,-,CASRLTSSQGASTDTQYF,TGCGCCAGCAGACTGACTAGCTCCCAGGGGGCTAGCACAGATACGCAGTATTTT
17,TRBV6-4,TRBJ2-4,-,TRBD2,CASSGHLAELAKNIQYF,TGTGCCAGCAGTGGTCACCTAGCGGAGCTAGCCAAAAACATTCAGTACTTC
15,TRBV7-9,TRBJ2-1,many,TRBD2,CASSLADSYYNEQFF,TGTGCCAGCAGCCTAGCGGACTCTTATTACAATGAGCAGTTCTTC
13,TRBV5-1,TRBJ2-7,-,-,CASSPYGAYEQYF,TGCGCCAGCAGTCCTTACGGAGCCTACGAGCAGTACTTC
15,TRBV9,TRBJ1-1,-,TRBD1,CASSARRDSGTEAFF,TGTGCCAGCAGCGCGCGGAGGGACAGCGGCACTGAAGCTTTCTTT
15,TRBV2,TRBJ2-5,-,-,CASSPDRFYQETQYF,TGTGCCAGCAGCCCTGACAGATTTTACCAAGAGACCCAGTACTTC
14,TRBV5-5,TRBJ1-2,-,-,CASSPDRSLLDYTF,TGTGCCAGCAGTCCCGACAGGTCCCTCCTCGACTACACCTTC
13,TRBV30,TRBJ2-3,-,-,CAWSVAHTDTQYF,TGTGCCTGGAGTGTAGCCCACACAGATACGCAGTATTTT
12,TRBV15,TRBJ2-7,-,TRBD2,CATAPWGGEQYF,TGTGCCACCGCCCCGTGGGGGGGCGAGCAGTACTTC
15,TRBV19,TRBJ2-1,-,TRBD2,CASSRTSGSYNEQFF,TGTGCCAGTAGTCGGACTAGCGGGTCCTACAATGAGCAGTTCTTC
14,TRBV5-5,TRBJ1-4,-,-,CASGNRATNEKLFF,TGTGCCAGCGGAAACAGGGCCACTAATGAAAAACTGTTTTTT
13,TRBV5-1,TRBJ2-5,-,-,CASSLQGRETQYF,TGCGCCAGCAGCTTACAGGGCAGAGAGACCCAGTACTTC
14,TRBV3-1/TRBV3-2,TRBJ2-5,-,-,CASSQAEGLGTQYF,TGTGCCAGCAGCCAAGCGGAGGGTCTAGGGACCCAGTACTTC
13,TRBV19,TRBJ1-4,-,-,CASSEASNEKLFF,TGTGCCAGTAGTGAAGCCTCAAATGAAAAACTGTTTTTT
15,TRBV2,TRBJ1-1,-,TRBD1,CASSGSQAGGTEAFF,TGTGCCAGCAGTGGATCCCAGGCAGGGGGCACTGAAGCTTTCTTT
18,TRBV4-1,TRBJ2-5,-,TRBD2,CASSQTLTSGRARETQYF,TGCGCCAGCAGCCAGACATTGACTAGCGGGAGGGCACGAGAGACCCAGTACTTC
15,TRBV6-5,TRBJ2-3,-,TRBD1,CASSLTGGIADTQYF,TGTGCCAGCAGCTTGACAGGGGGCATTGCAGATACGCAGTATTTT
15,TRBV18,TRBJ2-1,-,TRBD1,CASSPLGQGLGEQFF,TGTGCCAGCTCACCACTAGGACAGGGTCTGGGTGAGCAGTTCTTC
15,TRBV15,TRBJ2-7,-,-,CATSRVVGQTYEQYF,TGTGCCACCAGCAGAGTGGTGGGCCAAACCTACGAGCAGTACTTC
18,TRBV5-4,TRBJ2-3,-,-,CASSLASWSPVGTDTQYF,TGTGCCAGCAGCTTGGCGTCGTGGAGCCCGGTGGGCACAGATACGCAGTATTTT